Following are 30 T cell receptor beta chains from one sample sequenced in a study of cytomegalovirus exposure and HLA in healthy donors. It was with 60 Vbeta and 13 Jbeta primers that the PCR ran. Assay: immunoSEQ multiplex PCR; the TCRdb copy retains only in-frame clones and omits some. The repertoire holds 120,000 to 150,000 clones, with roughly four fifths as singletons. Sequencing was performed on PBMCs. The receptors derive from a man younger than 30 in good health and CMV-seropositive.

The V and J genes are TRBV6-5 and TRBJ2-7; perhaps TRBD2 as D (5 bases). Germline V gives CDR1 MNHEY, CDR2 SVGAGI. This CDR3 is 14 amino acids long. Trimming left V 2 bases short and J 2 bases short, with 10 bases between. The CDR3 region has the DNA TGTGCCAGCAGTTACCGACCAGCGGCCTACGAGCAGTACTTC. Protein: CASSYRPAAYEQYF.

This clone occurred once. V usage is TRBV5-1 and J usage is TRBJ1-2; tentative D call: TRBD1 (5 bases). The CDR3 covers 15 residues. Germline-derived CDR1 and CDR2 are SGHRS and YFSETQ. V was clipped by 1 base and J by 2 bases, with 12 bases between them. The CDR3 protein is CASSLSDKSNYGYTF. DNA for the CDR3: TGCGCCAGCAGCTTGTCGGACAAATCGAACTATGGCTACACCTTC. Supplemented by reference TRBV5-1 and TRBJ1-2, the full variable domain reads KAGVTQTPRYLIKTRGQQVTLSCSPISGHRSVSWYQQTPGQGLQFLFEYFSETQRNKGNFPGRFSGRQFSNSRSEMNVSTLELGDSALYLCASSLSDKSNYGYTFGSGTRLTVV.

The CDR3 region is CASSHGTGWQPQHF. The CDR3 region has the DNA TGTGCCAGCAGCCATGGGACAGGTTGGCAGCCCCAGCATTTT. The rearrangement links TRBV5-6 to TRBJ1-5; TRBD1 matches at 8 bases. The CDR3 totals 14 residues. Germline CDR1 is SGHDT and CDR2 is YYEEEE. Germline trimming cut 4 bases from V and 7 bases from J; bases unmatched to any gene: 7.

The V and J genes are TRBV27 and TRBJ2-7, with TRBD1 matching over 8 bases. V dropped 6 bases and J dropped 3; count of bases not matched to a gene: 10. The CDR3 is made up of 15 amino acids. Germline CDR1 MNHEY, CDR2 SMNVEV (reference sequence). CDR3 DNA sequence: TGTGCCAGCAGGATCGGGACAGGTCGTCACTACGAGCAGTACTTC. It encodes CASRIGTGRHYEQYF.

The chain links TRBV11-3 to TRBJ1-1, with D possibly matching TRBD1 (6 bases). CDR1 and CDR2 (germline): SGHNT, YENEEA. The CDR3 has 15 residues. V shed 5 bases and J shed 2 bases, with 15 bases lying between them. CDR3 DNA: TGTGCCAGCAGCCCTAGCGGGGGCGCCAACACTGAAGCTTTCTTT. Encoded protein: CASSPSGGANTEAFF.

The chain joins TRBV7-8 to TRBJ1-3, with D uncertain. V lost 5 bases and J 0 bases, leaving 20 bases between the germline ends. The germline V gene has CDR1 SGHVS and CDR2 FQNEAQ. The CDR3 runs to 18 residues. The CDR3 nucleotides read TGTGCCAGCAGCCCCCTAGGAGGGCTGACGACCTCTGGAAACACCATATATTTT. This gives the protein CASSPLGGLTTSGNTIYF.

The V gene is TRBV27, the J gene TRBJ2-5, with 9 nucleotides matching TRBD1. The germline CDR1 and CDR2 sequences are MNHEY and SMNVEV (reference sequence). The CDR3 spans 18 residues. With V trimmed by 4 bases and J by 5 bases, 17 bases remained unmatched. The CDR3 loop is CASSWRGTGTGYRETQYF. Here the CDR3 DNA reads TGTGCCAGCAGTTGGCGGGGAACGGGGACAGGGTATAGGGAGACCCAGTACTTC.

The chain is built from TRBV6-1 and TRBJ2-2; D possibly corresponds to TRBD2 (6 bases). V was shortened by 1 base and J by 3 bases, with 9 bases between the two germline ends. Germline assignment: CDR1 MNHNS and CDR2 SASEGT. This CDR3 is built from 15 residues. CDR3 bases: TGTGCCAGCAGTGAAGGAGGAGGGGACACCGGGGAGCTGTTTTTT. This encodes CASSEGGGDTGELFF.

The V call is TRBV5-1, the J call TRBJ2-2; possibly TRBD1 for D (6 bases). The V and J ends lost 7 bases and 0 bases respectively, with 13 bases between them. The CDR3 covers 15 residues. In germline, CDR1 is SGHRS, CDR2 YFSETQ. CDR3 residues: CASSRQGPNTGELFF. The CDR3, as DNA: TGCGCCAGCTCCCGTCAGGGGCCGAACACCGGGGAGCTGTTTTTT.

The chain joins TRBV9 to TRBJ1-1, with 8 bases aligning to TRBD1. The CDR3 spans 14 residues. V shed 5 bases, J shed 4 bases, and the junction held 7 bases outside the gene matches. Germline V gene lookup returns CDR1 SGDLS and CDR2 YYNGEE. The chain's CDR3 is CASRVTTGGTEAFF. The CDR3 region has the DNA TGTGCCAGCAGAGTCACCACAGGGGGCACTGAAGCTTTCTTT. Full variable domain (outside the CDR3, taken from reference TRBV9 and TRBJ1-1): DSGVTQTPKHLITATGQRVTLRCSPRSGDLSVYWYQQSLDQGLQFLIQYYNGEERAKGNILERFSAQQFPDLHSELNLSSLELGDSALYFCASRVTTGGTEAFFGQGTRLTVV.

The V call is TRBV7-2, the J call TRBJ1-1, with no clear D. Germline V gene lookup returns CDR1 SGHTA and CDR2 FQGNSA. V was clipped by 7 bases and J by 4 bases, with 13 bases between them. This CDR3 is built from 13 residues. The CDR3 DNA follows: TGTGCCAGCAACCCTAAAGTATTCACTGAAGCTTTCTTT. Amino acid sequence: CASNPKVFTEAFF.

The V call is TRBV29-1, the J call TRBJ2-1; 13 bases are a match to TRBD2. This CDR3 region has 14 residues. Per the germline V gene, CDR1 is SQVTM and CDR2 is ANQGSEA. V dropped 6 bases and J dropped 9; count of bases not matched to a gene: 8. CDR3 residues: CSVLAGGPFGEQFF. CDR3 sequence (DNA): TGCAGCGTACTAGCGGGAGGGCCATTTGGTGAGCAGTTCTTC.

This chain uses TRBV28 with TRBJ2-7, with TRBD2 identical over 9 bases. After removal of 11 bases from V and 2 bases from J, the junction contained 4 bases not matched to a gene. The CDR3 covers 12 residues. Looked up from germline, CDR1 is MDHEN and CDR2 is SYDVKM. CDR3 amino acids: CAASGATYEQYF. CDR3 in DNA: TGTGCCGCTAGCGGGGCGACCTACGAGCAGTACTTC.

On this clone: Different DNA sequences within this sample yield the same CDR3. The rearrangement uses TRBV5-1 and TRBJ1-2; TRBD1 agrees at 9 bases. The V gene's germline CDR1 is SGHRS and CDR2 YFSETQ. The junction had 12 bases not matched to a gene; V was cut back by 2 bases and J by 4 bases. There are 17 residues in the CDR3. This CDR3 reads CASSFLQGQGGGYGYTF. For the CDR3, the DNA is TGCGCCAGCAGCTTTTTGCAGGGACAGGGCGGCGGCTATGGCTACACCTTC.

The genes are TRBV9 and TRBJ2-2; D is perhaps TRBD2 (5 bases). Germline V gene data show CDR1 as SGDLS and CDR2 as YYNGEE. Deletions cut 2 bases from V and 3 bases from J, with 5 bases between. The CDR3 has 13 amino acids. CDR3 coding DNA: TGTGCCAGCAGCGTGGGAGACACCGGGGAGCTGTTTTTT. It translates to CASSVGDTGELFF.

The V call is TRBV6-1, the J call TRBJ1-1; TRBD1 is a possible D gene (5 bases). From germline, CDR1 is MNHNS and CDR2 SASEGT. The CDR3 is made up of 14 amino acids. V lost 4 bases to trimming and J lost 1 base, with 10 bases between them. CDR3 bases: TGTGCCAGCAGTGTCTACAGGACGAACACTGAAGCTTTCTTT. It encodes CASSVYRTNTEAFF.

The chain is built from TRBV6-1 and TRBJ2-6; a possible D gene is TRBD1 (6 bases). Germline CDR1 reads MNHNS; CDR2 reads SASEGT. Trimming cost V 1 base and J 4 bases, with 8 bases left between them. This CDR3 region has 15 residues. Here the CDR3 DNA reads TGTGCCAGCAGTGAAGTGGGGGCGGGGGCCAACGTCCTGACTTTC. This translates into CASSEVGAGANVLTF.

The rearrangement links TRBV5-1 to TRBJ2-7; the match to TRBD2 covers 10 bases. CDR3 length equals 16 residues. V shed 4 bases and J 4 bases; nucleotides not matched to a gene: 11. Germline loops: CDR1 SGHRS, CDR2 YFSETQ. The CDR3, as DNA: TGCGCCAGCAGCCTTCAGCGGGAGGGCCAGTGGTACGAGCAGTACTTC. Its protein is CASSLQREGQWYEQYF.

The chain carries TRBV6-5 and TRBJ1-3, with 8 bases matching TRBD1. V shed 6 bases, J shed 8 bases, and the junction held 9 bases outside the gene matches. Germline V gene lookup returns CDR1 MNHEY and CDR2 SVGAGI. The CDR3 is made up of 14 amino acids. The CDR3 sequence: CASRFHRGVDTIYF. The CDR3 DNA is TGTGCCAGCAGATTCCACAGGGGGGTGGACACCATATATTTT.

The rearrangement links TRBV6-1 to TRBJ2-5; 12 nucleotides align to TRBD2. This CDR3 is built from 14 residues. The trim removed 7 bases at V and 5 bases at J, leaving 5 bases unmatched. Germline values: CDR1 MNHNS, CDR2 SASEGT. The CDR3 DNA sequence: TGTGCCAGCATGGGGCTAGCGGGAGGGGAGACCCAGTACTTC. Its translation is CASMGLAGGETQYF.

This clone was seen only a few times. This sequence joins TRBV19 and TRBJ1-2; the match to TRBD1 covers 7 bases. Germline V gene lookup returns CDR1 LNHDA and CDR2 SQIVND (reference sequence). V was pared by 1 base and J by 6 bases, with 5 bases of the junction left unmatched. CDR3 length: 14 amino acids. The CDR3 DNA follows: TGTGCCAGTAGTATAGCGGCAGGGGGAGATGGCTACACCTTC. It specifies CASSIAAGGDGYTF.

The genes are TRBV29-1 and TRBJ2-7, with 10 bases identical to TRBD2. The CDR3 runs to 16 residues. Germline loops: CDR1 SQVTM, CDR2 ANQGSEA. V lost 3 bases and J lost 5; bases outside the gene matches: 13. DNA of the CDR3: TGCAGCGTTGAGTTACTAGCGGGAAGTGGTGCTAACGAGCAGTACTTC. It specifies CSVELLAGSGANEQYF.

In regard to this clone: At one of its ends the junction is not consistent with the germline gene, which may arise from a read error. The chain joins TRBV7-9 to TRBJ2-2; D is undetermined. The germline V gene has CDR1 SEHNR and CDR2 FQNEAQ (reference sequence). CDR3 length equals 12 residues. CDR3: CSSSSPSGELFF. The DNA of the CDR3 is TGTTCCAGCAGCTCTCCGAGCGGGGAGCTGTTTTTT.

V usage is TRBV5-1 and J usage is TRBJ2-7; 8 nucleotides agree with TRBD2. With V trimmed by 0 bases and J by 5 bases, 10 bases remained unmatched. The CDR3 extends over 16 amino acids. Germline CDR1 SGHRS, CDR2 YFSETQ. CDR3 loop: CASSLDTGRALDEQYF. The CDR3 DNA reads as TGCGCCAGCAGCTTGGACACCGGGAGGGCCCTTGACGAGCAGTACTTC.

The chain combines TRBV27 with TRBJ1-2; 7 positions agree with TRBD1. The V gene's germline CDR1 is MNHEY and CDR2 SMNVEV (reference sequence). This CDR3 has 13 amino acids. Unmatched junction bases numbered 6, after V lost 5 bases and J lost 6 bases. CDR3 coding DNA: TGTGCCAGCAGTGTGACAGGGATGGATGGCTACACCTTC. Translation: CASSVTGMDGYTF.

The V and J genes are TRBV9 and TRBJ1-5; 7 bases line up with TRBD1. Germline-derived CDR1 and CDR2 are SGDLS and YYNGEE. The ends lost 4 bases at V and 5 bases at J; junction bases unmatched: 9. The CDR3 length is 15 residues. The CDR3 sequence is CASSPRTGLHQPQHF. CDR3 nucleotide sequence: TGTGCCAGCAGCCCAAGGACAGGTTTGCATCAGCCCCAGCATTTT.

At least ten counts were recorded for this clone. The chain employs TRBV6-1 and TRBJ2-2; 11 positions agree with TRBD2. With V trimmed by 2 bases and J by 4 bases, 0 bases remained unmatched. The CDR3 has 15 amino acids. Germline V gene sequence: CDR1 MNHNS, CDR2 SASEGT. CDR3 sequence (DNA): TGTGCCAGCAGTGAACTAGCGGGAGGCACCGGGGAGCTGTTTTTT. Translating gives CASSELAGGTGELFF.

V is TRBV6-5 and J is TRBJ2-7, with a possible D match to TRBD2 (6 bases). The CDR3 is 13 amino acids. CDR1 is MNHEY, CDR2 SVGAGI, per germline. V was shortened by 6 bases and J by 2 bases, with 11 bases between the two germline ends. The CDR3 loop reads CASRRGRTYEQYF. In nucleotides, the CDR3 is TGTGCCAGCAGACGGGGGAGAACCTACGAGCAGTACTTC.

As DNA, the CDR3 is TGTGCCAAAAGTGCCTTGGGCCGCAGCACAGATACGCAGTATTTT. This gives the protein CAKSALGRSTDTQYF. The chain uses TRBV6-1 and TRBJ2-3; D is ambiguous. The CDR3 runs to 15 residues. The V end lost 10 bases, the J end lost 0 bases, and 17 bases lay between the germline ends. Germline CDR1 and CDR2: MNHNS and SASEGT.

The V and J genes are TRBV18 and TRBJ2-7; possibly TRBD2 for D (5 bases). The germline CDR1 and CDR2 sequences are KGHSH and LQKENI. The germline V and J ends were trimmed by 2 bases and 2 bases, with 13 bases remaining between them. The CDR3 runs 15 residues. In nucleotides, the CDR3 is TGTGCCAGCTCACCAAATAGTGGGCGGGCCTACGAGCAGTACTTC. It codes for CASSPNSGRAYEQYF.